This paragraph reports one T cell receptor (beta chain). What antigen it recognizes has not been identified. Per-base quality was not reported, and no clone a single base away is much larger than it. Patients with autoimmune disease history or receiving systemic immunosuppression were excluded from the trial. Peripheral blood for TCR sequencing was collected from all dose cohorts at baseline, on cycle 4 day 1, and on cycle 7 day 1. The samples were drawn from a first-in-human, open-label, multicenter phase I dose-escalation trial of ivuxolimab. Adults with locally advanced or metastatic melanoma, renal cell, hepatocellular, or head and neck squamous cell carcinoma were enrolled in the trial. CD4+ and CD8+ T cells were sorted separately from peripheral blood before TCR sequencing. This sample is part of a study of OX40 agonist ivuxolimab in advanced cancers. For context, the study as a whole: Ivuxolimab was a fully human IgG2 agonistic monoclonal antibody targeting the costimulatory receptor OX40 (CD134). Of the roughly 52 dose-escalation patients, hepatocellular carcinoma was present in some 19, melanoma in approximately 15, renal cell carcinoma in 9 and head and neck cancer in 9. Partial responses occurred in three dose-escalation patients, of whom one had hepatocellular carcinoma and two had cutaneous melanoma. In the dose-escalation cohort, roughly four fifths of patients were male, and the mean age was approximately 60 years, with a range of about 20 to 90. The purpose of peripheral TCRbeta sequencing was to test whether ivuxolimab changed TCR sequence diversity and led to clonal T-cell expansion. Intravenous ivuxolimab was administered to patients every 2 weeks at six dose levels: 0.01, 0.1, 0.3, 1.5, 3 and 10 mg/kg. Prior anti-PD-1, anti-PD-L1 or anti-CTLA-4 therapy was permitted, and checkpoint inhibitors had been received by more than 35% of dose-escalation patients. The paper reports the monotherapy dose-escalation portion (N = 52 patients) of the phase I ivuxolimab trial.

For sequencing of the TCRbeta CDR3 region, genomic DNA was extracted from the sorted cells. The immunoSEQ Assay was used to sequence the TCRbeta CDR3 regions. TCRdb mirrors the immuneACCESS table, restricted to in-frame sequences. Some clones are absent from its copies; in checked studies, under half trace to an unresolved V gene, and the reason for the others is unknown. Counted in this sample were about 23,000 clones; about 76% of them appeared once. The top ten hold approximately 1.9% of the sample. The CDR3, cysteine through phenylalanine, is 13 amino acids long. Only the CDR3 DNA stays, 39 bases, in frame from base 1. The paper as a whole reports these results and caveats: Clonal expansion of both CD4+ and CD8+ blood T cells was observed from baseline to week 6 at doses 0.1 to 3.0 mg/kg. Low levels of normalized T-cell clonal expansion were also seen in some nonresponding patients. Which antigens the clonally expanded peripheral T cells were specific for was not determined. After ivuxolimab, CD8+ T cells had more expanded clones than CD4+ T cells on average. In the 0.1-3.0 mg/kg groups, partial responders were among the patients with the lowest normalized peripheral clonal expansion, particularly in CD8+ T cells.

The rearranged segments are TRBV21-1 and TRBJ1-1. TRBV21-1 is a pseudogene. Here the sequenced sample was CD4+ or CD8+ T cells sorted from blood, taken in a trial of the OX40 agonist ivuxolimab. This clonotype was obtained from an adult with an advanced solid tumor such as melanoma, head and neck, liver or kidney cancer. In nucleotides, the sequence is TGTGCCAGCAGCAAAGTCGGTGGCGGTGAAGCTTTCTTT. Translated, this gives CASSKVGGGEAFF.